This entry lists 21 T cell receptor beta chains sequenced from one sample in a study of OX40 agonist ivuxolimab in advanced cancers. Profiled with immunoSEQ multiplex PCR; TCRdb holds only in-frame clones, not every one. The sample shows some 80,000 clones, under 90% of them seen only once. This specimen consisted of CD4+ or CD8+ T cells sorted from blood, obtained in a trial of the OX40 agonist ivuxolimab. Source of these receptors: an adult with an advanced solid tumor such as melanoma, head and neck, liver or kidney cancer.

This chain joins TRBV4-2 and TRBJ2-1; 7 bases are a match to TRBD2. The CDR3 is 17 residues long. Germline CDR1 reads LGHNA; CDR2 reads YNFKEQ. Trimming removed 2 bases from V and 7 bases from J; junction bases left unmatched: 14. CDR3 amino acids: CASSQSVGGSRGNEQFF. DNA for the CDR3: TGTGCCAGCAGCCAATCCGTCGGCGGGAGCCGCGGGAATGAGCAGTTCTTC.

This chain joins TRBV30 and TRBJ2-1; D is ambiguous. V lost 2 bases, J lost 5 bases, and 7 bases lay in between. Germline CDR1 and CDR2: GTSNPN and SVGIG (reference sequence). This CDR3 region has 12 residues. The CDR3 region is CAWSPSDNEQFF. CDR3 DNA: TGTGCCTGGAGTCCCTCGGACAATGAGCAGTTCTTC.

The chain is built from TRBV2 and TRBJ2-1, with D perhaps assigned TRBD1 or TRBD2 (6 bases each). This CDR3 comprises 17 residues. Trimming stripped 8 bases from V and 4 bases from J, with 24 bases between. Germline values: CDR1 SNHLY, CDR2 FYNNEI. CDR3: CASSRRGGTGVYNEQFF. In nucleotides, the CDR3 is TGTGCCAGCTCCCGCAGGGGCGGGACCGGAGTGTACAATGAGCAGTTCTTC.

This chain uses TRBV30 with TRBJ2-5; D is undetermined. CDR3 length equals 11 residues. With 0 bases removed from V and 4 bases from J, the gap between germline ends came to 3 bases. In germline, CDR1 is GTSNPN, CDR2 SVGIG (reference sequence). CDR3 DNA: TGTGCCTGGAGTGTAATAGAGACCCAGTACTTC. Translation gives CAWSVIETQYF.

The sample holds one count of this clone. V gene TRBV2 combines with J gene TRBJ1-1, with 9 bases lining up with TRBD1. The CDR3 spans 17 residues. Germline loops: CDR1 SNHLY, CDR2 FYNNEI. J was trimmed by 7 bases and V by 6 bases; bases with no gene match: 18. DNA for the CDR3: TGTGCCAGCAGCACCACCCTCCGGGACAGGGTTTTTAGTGAAGCTTTCTTT. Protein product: CASSTTLRDRVFSEAFF.

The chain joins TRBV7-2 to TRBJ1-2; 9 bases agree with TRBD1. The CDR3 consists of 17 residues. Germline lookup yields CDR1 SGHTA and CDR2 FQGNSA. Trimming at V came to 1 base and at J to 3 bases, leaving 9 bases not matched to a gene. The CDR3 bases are TGTGCCAGCAGCTTAGTTGGAGCGGGACAGGGCGACTATGGCTACACCTTC. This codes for CASSLVGAGQGDYGYTF.

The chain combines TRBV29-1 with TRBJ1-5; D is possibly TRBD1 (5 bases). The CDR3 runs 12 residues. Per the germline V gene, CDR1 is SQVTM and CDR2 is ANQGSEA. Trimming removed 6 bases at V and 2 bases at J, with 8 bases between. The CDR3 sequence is CSVRDGNQPQHF. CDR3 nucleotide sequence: TGCAGCGTCCGGGACGGCAATCAGCCCCAGCATTTT.

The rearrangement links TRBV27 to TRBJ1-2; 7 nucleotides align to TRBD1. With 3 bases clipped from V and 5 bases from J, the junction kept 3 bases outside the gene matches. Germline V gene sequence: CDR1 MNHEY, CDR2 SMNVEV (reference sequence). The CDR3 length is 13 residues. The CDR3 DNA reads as TGTGCCAGCAGTTTCTACAGGGGTTATGGCTACACCTTC. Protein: CASSFYRGYGYTF.

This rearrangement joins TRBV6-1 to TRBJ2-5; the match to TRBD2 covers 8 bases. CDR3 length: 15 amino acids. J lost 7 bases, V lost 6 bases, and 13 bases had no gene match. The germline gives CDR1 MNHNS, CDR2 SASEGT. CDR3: CASSPRGGTPGTQYF. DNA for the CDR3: TGTGCCAGCAGCCCCCGCGGGGGGACACCCGGGACCCAGTACTTC.

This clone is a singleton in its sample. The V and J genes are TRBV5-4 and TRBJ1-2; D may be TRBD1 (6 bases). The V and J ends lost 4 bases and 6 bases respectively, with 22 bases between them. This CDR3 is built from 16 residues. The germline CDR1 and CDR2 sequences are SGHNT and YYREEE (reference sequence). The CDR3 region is CASSQGGGGLVDGYTF. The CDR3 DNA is TGTGCCAGCAGCCAAGGTGGAGGGGGACTAGTCGATGGCTACACCTTC.

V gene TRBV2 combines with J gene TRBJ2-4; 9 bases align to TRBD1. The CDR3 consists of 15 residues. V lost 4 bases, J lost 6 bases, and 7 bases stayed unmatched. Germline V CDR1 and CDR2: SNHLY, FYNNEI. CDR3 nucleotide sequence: TGTGCCAGCAGTGTGGGTAGGACAGGGGTAAACATTCAGTACTTC. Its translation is CASSVGRTGVNIQYF.

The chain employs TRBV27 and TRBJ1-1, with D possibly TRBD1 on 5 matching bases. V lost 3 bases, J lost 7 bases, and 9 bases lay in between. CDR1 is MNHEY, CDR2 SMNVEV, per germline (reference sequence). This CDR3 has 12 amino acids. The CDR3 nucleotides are TGTGCCAGCAGTTTCCTCGACAGTGAAGCTTTCTTT. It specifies CASSFLDSEAFF.

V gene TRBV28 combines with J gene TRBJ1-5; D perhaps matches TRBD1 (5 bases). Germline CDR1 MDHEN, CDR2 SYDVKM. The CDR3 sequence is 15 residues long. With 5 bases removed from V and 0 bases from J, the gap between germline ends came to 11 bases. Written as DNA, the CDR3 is TGTGCCAGCAGTGCACAGGAGTATAGCAATCAGCCCCAGCATTTT. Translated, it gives CASSAQEYSNQPQHF. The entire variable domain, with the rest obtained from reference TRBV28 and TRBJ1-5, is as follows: DVKVTQSSRYLVKRTGEKVFLECVQDMDHENMFWYRQDPGLGLRLIYFSYDVKMKEKGDIPEGYSVSREKKERFSLILESASTNQTSMYLCASSAQEYSNQPQHFGDGTRLSIL.

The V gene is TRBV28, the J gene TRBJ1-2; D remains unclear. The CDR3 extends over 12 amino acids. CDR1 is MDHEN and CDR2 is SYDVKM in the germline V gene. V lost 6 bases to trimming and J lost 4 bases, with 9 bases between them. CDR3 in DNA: TGTGCCAGCAGCCAGAGCTTCTATGGCTACACCTTC. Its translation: CASSQSFYGYTF.

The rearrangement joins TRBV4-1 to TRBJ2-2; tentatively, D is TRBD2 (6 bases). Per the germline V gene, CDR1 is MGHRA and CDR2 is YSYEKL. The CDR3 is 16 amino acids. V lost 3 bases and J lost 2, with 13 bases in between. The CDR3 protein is CASSHAEGYNTGELFF. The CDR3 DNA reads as TGCGCCAGCAGCCACGCGGAGGGTTACAACACCGGGGAGCTGTTTTTT.

The DNA of the CDR3 is TGTGCCAGCAGTACCCGGGAAGGCCATAACGGCTACACCTTC. Encoded protein: CASSTREGHNGYTF. The chain has TRBV6-6 and TRBJ1-2; D not resolved. The CDR3 is 14 residues long. V was pared by 5 bases and J by 8 bases, with 18 bases between. In germline, CDR1 is MNHNY, CDR2 SVGAGI (reference sequence).

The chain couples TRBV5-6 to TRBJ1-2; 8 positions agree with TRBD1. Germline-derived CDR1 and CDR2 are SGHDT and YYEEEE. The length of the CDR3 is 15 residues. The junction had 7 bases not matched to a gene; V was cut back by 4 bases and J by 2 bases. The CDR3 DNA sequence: TGTGCCAGCAGCCGGAAAGGGACAGGAAACTATGGCTACACCTTC. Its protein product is CASSRKGTGNYGYTF.

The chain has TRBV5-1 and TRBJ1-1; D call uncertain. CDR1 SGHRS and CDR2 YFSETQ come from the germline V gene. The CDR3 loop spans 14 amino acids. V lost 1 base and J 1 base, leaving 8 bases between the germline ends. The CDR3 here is CASSLTATNTEAFF. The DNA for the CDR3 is TGCGCCAGCAGCTTGACGGCGACGAACACTGAAGCTTTCTTT.

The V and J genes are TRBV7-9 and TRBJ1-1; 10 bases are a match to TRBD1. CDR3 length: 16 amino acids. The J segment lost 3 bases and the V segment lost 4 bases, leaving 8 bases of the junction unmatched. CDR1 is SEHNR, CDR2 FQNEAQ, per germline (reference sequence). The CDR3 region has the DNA TGTGCCAGCAGCTCGGGACAGGGGTACCCGGACACTGAAGCTTTCTTT. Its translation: CASSSGQGYPDTEAFF.

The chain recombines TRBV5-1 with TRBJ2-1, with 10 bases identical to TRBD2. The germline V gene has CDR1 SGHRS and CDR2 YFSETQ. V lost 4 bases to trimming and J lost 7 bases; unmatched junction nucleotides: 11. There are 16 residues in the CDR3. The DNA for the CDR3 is TGCGCCAGCAGCGCTGCCGGGACTAGCGTGGGAAATGAGCAGTTCTTC. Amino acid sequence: CASSAAGTSVGNEQFF.

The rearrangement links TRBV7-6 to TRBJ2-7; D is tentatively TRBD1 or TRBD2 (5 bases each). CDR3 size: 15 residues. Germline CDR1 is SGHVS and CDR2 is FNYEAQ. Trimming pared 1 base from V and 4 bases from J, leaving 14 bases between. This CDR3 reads CASSLGLGPLYEQYF. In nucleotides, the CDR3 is TGTGCCAGCAGCTTAGGACTGGGACCTCTGTACGAGCAGTACTTC.